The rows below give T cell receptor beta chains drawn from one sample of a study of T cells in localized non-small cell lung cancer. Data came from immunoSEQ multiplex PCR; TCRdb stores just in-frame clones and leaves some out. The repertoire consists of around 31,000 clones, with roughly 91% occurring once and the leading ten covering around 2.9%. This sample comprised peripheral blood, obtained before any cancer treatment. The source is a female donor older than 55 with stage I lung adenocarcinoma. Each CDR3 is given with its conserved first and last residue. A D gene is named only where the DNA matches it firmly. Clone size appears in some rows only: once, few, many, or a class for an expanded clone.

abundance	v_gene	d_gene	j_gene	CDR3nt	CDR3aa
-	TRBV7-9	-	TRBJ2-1	TGTGCCAGCAGCTTAACCCTAGCTTCGAGCTCCTACAATGAGCAGTTCTTC	CASSLTLASSSYNEQFF
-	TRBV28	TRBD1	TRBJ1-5	TGTGCCAGCAGTTTAGGTCCAGGGGGCGCGATTCAGCCCCAGCATTTT	CASSLGPGGAIQPQHF
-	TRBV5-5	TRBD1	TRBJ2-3	TGTGCCAGCAGACCCGGGACAGGGGTTTCGAGCACAGATACGCAGTATTTT	CASRPGTGVSSTDTQYF
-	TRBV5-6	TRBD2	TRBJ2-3	TGTGCCAGCAGCCTGATTAGCGGGAGCGCAGATACGCAGTATTTT	CASSLISGSADTQYF
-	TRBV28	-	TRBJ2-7	TGTGCCAGCAGTACCCCCAGCTACGAGCAGTACTTC	CASSTPSYEQYF
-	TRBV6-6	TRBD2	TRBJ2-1	TGTGCCAGCAGTCTAGCGGGAGTCTCCTACAATGAGCAGTTCTTC	CASSLAGVSYNEQFF
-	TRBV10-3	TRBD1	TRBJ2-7	TGTGCCATCAGCGATCAGGGACAGGGGGGGTACGAGCAGTACTTC	CAISDQGQGGYEQYF
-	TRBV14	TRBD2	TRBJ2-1	TGTGCCAGCAGCCCAGGGACTAGCAATGAGCAGTTCTTC	CASSPGTSNEQFF
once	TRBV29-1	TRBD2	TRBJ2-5	TGCAGCGGACACGGGGGGGCAGAGACCCAGTACTTC	CSGHGGAETQYF
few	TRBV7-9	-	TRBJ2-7	TGTGCCAGCAGCTTATTGGGAGACGAGCAGTACTTC	CASSLLGDEQYF
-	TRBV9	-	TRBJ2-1	TGTGCCAGCAGCGTAAGCGTTTTGCAATACAATGAGCAGTTCTTC	CASSVSVLQYNEQFF
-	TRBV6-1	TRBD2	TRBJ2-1	TGTGCCAGCAGTGAGCTCCTTATAGCGGGAGGGAATGAGCAGTTCTTC	CASSELLIAGGNEQFF
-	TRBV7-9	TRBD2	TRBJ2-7	TGTGCCAGCAGCTTTTCTCGGGACTACTACGAGCAGTACTTC	CASSFSRDYYEQYF
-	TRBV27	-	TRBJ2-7	TGTGCCAGCAGTTTATCCAGGGACTCCTACGAGCAGTACTTC	CASSLSRDSYEQYF
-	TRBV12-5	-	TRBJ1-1	TGTGCTAGTGGAGCAGGGGACACTGAAGCTTTCTTT	CASGAGDTEAFF
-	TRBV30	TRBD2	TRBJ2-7	TGTGCCTGGAGTGTAGCCCCTAGCGGGAGTATCCACGAGCAGTACTTC	CAWSVAPSGSIHEQYF
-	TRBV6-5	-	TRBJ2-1	TGTGCCAGCAGTTACTCTCTAGCCTTCAATGAGCAGTTCTTC	CASSYSLAFNEQFF
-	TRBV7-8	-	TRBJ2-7	TGTGCCAGCAGCTTAGCAGGGCCTAGGGTGAACTACGAGCAGTACTTC	CASSLAGPRVNYEQYF
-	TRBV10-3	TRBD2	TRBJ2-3	TGTGCCATCAATTTCGGGAGGGCCGAGAATACGCAGTATTTT	CAINFGRAENTQYF
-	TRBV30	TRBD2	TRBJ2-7	TGTGCCTGGGATGCTAGCGGGAGGGGCGACGAGCAGTACTTC	CAWDASGRGDEQYF
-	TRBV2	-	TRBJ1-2	TGTGCCAGCAGTGTCCAGGCAGGGGCAGGATATGGCTACACCTTC	CASSVQAGAGYGYTF
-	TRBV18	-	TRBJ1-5	TGTGCCAGCTCACCACCCGGGGCAGGTAGCAATCAGCCCCAGCATTTT	CASSPPGAGSNQPQHF
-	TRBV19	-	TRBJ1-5	TGTGCCAGTAGTTCCCCCCGGGGTGTTAGCAATCAGCCCCAGCATTTT	CASSSPRGVSNQPQHF
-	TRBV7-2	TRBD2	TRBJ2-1	TGTGCCAGCAGCCCGCTAGCGGGAGTTAACAGGAATGAGCAGTTCTTC	CASSPLAGVNRNEQFF
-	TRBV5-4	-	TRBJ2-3	TGTGCCAGCAGCTTGGGGATGGGTAGCACAGATACGCAGTATTTT	CASSLGMGSTDTQYF
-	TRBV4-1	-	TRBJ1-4	TGCGCCAGCAGCCACCGCCCGGGGCCTAATGAAAAACTGTTTTTT	CASSHRPGPNEKLFF
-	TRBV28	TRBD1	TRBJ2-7	TGTGCCAGCAGGACAGGGTCTAACTCCTACGAGCAGTACTTC	CASRTGSNSYEQYF
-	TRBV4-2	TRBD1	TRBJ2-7	TGTGCCAGCAGCCACACAGGGGGCCCCTCCTACGAGCAGTACTTC	CASSHTGGPSYEQYF
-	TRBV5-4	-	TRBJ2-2	TGTGCCAGCAGCTTGAGGAGAGAGGGCGGGGAGCTGTTTTTT	CASSLRREGGELFF
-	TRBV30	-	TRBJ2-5	TGTGCCTGGAGGGTTGGATTGGAGACCCAGTACTTC	CAWRVGLETQYF
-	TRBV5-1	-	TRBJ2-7	TGCGCCAGCAGCTTTACGGACGGCTCCTACGAGCAGTACTTC	CASSFTDGSYEQYF
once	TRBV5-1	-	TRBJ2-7	TGCGCCAGCAGCTTGGTTTTAGGGGAGGCCTACGAGCAGTACTTC	CASSLVLGEAYEQYF
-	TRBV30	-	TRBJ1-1	TGTGCCTGGAGTGGCCCAGGGGATATGAACACTGAAGCTTTCTTT	CAWSGPGDMNTEAFF
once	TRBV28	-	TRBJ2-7	TGTGCCAGCAGTTCCCTAGGCGAGATTCCCTACGAGCAGTACTTC	CASSSLGEIPYEQYF
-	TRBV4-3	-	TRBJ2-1	TGCGCCAGCAGCCTCCTCTTGAGCGATGAGCAGTTCTTC	CASSLLLSDEQFF
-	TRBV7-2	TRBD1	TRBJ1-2	TGTGCCAGCAGCTTGCGGACAGGGGCGACCTATGGCTACACCTTC	CASSLRTGATYGYTF
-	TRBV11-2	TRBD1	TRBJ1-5	TGTGCCAGCAGTTTCACAGGGGGAGGCCAGCCCCAGCATTTT	CASSFTGGGQPQHF
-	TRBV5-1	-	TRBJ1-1	TGCGCCAGCAGCGCCGACACTGAAGCTTTCTTT	CASSADTEAFF
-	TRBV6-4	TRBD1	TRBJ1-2	TGTGCCAGCAGTGACTTGGGGGCAGGGGGCGTCTATGGCTACACCTTC	CASSDLGAGGVYGYTF
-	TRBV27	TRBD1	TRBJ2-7	TGTGCCAGCAGTTCCCGGGACAGTGGGACCTACGAGCAGTACTTC	CASSSRDSGTYEQYF
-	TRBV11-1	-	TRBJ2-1	TGTGCCAGCAGCTTAGGTTTATGGGTAGCTAGGAACAATGAGCAGTTCTTC	CASSLGLWVARNNEQFF
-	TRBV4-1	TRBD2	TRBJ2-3	TGCGCCAGCAGCGCCACTAGCGGGAACGCAGATACGCAGTATTTT	CASSATSGNADTQYF
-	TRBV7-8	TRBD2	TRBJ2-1	TGTGCCAGCAGCTTACTAGCGGGGAGCTACAATGAGCAGTTCTTC	CASSLLAGSYNEQFF
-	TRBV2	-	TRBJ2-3	TGTGCCAGCAGTGACGGGGGTGAAGATACGCAGTATTTT	CASSDGGEDTQYF
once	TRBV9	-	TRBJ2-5	TGTGCCAGCAGCGTAGTAACGGGAGCTTGGGAGACCCAGTACTTC	CASSVVTGAWETQYF